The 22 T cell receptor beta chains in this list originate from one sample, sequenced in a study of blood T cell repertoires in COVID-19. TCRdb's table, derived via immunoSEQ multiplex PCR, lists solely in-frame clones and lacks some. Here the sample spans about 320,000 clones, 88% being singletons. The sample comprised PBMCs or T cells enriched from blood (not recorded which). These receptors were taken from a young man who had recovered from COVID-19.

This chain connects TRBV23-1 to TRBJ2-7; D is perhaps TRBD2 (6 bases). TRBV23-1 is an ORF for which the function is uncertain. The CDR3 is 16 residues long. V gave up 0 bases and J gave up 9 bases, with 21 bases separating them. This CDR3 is CASSQSPGDPALGQYF. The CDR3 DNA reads TGCGCCAGCAGTCAATCACCGGGGGACCCCGCGTTGGGGCAGTACTTC.

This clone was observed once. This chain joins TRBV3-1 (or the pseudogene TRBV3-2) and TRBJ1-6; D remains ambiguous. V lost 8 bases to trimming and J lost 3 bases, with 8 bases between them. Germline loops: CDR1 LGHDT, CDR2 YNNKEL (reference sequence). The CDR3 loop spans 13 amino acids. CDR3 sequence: CASCPGYNSPLHF. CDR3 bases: TGTGCCAGCTGCCCGGGCTATAATTCACCCCTCCACTTT.

CDR3 in amino acids: CASSQDPQGRGQPQHF. In DNA, the CDR3 is TGTGCCAGCAGCCAAGACCCGCAGGGGAGGGGACAGCCCCAGCATTTT. The rearrangement links TRBV4-2 to TRBJ1-5, with D perhaps matching TRBD1 (6 bases). Germline assignment: CDR1 LGHNA and CDR2 YNFKEQ. The CDR3 loop spans 16 amino acids. The V end lost 0 bases, the J end lost 7 bases, and 16 bases lay between the germline ends.

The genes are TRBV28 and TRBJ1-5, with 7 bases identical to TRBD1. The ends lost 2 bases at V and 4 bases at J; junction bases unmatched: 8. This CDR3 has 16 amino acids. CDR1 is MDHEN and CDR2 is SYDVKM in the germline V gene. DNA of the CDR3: TGTGCCAGCAGTTTACCGCCGGGACAGATTAATCAGCCCCAGCATTTT. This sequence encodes CASSLPPGQINQPQHF.

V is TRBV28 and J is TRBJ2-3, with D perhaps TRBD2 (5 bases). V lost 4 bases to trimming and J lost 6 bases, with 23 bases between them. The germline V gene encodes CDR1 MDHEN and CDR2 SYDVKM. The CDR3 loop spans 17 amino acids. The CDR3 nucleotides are TGTGCCAGCAGTTCCTTCGCGCTTCGGGGTCTCACGGATACGCAGTATTTT. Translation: CASSSFALRGLTDTQYF.

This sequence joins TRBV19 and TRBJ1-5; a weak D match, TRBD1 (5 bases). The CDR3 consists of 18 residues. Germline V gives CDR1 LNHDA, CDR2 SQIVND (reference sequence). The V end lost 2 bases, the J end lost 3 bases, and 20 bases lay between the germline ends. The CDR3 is CASSIRGTAGSINQPQHF. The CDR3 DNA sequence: TGTGCCAGTAGTATACGAGGGACCGCCGGGAGTATCAATCAGCCCCAGCATTTT.

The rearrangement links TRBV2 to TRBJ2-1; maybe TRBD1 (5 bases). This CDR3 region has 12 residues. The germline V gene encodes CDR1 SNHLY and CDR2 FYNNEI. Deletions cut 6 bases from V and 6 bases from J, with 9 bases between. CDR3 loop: CASRRRGNEQFF. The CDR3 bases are TGTGCCAGCAGGAGAAGGGGCAATGAGCAGTTCTTC.

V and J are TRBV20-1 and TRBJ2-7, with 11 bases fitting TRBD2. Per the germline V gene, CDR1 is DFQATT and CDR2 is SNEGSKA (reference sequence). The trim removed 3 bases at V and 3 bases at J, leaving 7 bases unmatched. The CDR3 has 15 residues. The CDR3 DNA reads TGCAGTGCTAGTAGCGGGGGGGCTGAGAGCTACGAGCAGTACTTC. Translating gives CSASSGGAESYEQYF.

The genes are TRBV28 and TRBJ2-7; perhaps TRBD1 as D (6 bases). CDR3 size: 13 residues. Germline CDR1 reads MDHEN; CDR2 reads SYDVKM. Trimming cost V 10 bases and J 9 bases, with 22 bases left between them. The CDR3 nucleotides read TGTGCCACCAACCAGGGGCAGACCATTGGGCAGTACTTC. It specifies CATNQGQTIGQYF.

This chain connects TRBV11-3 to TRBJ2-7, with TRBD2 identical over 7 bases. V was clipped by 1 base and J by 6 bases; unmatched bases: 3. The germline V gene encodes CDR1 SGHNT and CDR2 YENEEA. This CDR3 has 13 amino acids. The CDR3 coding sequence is TGTGCCAGCAGCTTAGGGACTAGAGGCGAGCAGTACTTC. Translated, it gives CASSLGTRGEQYF.

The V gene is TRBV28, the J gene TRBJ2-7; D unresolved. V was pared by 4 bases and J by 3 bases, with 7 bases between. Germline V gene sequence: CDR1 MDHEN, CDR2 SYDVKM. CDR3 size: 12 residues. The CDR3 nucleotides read TGTGCCAGCAGTTGGGCCAGCTACGAGCAGTACTTC. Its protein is CASSWASYEQYF.

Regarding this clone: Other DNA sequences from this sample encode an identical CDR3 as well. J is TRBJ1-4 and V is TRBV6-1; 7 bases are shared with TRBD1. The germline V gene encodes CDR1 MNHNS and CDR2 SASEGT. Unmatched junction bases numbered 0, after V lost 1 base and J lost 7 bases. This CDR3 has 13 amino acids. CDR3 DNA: TGTGCCAGCAGTGAAGGACAGGGTGAAAAACTGTTTTTT. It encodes CASSEGQGEKLFF.

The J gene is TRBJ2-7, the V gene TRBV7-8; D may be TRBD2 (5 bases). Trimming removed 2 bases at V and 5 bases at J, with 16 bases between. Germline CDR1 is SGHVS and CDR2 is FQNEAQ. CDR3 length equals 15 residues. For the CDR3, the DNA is TGTGCCAGCAGCTTAATTGGAGGACGGGCCCACGAGCAGTACTTC. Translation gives CASSLIGGRAHEQYF.

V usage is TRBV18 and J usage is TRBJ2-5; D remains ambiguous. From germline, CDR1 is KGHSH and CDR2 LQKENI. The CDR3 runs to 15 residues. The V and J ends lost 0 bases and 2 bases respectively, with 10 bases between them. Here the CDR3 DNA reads TGTGCCAGCTCACCACCGATCTACCCACAAGAGACCCAGTACTTC. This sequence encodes CASSPPIYPQETQYF.

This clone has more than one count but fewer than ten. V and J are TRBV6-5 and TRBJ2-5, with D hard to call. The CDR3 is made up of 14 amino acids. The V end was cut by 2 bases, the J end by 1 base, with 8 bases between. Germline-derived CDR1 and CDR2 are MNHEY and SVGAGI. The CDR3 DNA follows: TGTGCCAGCAGTTACCTTCTCGGCCAAGAGACCCAGTACTTC. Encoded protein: CASSYLLGQETQYF.

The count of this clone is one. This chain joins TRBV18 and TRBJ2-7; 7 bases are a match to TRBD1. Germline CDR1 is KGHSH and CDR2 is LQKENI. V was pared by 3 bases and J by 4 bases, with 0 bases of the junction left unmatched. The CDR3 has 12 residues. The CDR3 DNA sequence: TGTGCCAGCTCACCGACAGGGTACGAGCAGTACTTC. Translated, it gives CASSPTGYEQYF.

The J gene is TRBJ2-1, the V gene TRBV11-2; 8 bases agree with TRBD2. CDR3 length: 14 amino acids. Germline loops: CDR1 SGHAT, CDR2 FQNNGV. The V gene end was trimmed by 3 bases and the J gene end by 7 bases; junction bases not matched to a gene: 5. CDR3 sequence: CASSLRGLVNEQFF. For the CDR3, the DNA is TGTGCCAGCAGCTTGAGGGGACTAGTGAATGAGCAGTTCTTC.

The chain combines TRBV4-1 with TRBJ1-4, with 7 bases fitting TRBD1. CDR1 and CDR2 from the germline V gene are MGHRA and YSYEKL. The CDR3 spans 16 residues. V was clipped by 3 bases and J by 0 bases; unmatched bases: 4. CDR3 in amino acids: CASSQGQKATNEKLFF. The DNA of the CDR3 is TGCGCCAGCAGCCAGGGACAGAAAGCAACTAATGAAAAACTGTTTTTT.

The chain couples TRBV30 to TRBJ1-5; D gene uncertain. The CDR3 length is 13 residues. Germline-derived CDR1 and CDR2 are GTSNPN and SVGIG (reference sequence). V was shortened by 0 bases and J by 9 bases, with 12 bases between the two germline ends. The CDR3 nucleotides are TGTGCCTGGAGTGTACAGCTTCGGGGGCCCCAGCATTTT. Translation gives CAWSVQLRGPQHF.

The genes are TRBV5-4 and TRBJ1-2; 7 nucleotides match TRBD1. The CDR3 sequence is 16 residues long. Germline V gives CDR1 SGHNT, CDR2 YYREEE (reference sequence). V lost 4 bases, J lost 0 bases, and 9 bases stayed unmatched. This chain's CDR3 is CASSRKTGTANYGYTF. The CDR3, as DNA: TGTGCCAGCAGCCGTAAAACCGGGACAGCTAACTATGGCTACACCTTC. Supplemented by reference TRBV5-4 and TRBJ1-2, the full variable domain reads ETGVTQSPTHLIKTRGQQVTLRCSSQSGHNTVSWYQQALGQGPQFIFQYYREEENGRGNFPPRFSGLQFPNYSSELNVNALELDDSALYLCASSRKTGTANYGYTFGSGTRLTVV.

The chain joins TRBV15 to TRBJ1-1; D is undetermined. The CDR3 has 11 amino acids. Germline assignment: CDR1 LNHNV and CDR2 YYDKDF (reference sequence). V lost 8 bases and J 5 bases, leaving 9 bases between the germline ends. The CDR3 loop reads CATWRGTEAFF. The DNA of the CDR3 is TGTGCCACCTGGCGGGGAACTGAAGCTTTCTTT.

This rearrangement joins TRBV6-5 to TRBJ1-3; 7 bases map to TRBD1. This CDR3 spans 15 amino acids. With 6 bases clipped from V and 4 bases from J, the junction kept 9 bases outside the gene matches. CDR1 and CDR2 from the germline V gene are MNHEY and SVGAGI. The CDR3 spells CASSPRQGTGNTIYF. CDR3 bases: TGTGCCAGCAGCCCGAGACAGGGAACAGGAAACACCATATATTTT.